This T cell receptor (beta chain) was recovered during a study of blood T cells in healthy people across ages. From germline, CDR1 is KGHSH and CDR2 LQKENI. The V gene end was trimmed by 6 bases and the J gene end by 5 bases; junction bases not matched to a gene: 7. The CDR3 runs 15 residues. Primers used in a second PCR of about 6 to 12 cycles were a sample-barcoded 5' primer and a J-beta primer mix. TCRdb re-derived calls from the 5' RACE reads in MiXCR, one entry per CDR3 protein. The sample yields 780,000 or so distinct CDR3 sequences, 20% to 30% seen once. These data were also reused for a study on T cells of mothers and their children. That publication notes: Thymic selection molds TCR recombination output in a comparable way in related and unrelated pairs. It was related mother-child pairs that showed slightly higher overlap than unrelated pairs, without reaching significance.

V and J are TRBV18 and TRBJ1-6, with TRBD1 matching 7 bases. Sample: blood. This TCR came from a boy between 10 and 17 years old in good health. The CDR3 region has the DNA TGTGCCAGCTCTTCAGGGGGGTCCAATAATTCACCCCTCCACTTT. Its translation: CASSSGGSNNSPLHF. Variable domain in full (rest from reference TRBV18 and TRBJ1-6): NAGVMQNPRHLVRRRGQEARLRCSPMKGHSHVYWYRQLPEEGLKFMVYLQKENIIDESGMPKERFSAEFPKEGPSILRIQQVVRGDSAAYFCASSSGGSNNSPLHFGNGTRLTVT.